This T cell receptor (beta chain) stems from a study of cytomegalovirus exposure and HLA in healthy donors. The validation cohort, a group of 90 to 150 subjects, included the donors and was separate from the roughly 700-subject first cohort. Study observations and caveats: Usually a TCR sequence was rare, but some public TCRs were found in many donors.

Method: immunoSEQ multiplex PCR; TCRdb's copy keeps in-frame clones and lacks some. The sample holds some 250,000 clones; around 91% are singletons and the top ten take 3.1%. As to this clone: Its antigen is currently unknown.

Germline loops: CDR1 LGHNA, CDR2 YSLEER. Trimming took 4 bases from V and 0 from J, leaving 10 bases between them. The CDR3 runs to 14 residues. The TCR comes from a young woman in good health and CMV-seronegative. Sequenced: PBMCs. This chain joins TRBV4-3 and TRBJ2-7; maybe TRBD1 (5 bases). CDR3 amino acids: CASSPGHRSYEQYF. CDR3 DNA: TGCGCCAGCAGCCCAGGACACCGCTCCTACGAGCAGTACTTC.